This T cell receptor (beta chain) was captured in a study of T-cell reconstitution after alpha-beta-depleted transplantation in children. This clonotype was observed a few times. No antigen is known for it. CDR3 length: 14 amino acids. Germline trimming cut 5 bases from V and 3 bases from J; bases unmatched to any gene: 6. Per the germline V gene, CDR1 is SGHRS and CDR2 is YFSETQ. TCRbeta library construction was performed incorporating unique molecular identifiers. Each CDR3 protein is one row after TCRdb ran MiXCR on the PCR reads. Of 670,000 or so distinct CDR3 sequences in the sample, over 10% were seen once. Study-level points and caveats: About two months after transplant, alpha-beta T cells reportedly came from several hundred expanded graft clones. T cells produced anew were the main source of T-cell counts and diversity one year after transplant. Several patients had high TCRbeta diversity at day 60; it came from surviving recipient T cells and thymic progenitors.

The chain uses TRBV5-1 and TRBJ2-7; 9 nucleotides agree with TRBD1. The specimen was PBMCs, collected before TCRalphabeta/CD19-depleted stem cell transplant. The sequence was collected from a girl between 2 and 10 years old with congenital amegakaryocytic thrombocytopenia, due to receive a stem cell transplant. CDR3: CASSQPGQGYEQYF. The CDR3 DNA follows: TGCGCCAGCAGTCAGCCGGGACAGGGCTACGAGCAGTACTTC.